The 24 T cell receptor beta chains in this list originate from one sample, sequenced in a study of lymphopenia after photon versus proton radiotherapy. This table comes from immunoSEQ multiplex PCR, and its TCRdb copy is limited to in-frame clones, with some not included. The sample yields about 33,000 clones, 75% to 90% seen once. The material sequenced was peripheral blood, taken from a patient treated with photon-based radiotherapy. These receptor sequences come from a woman aged 50 to 60 with pancreatic cancer.

The chain links TRBV30 to TRBJ2-5; 11 bases align to TRBD2. V was pared by 3 bases and J by 5 bases, with 11 bases of the junction left unmatched. CDR1 and CDR2 from the germline V gene are GTSNPN and SVGIG (reference sequence). CDR3 length: 16 residues. The CDR3 protein is CAWSPRVAGGRETQYF. The CDR3 region has the DNA TGTGCCTGGAGCCCTAGGGTAGCGGGAGGGCGGGAGACCCAGTACTTC.

The rearrangement uses TRBV5-1 and TRBJ1-4, with 7 bases identical to TRBD1. Germline CDR1 and CDR2: SGHRS and YFSETQ. The CDR3 is 16 residues long. V gave up 2 bases and J gave up 4 bases; unmatched junction bases: 8. The DNA of the CDR3 is TGCGCCAGCAGCTTCGGCACCCGGGACAGTAATGAAAAACTGTTTTTT. Protein sequence: CASSFGTRDSNEKLFF. The whole variable domain, filled in from reference TRBV5-1 and TRBJ1-4, reads KAGVTQTPRYLIKTRGQQVTLSCSPISGHRSVSWYQQTPGQGLQFLFEYFSETQRNKGNFPGRFSGRQFSNSRSEMNVSTLELGDSALYLCASSFGTRDSNEKLFFGSGTQLSVL.

The rearrangement joins TRBV28 to TRBJ2-2; tentative D call: TRBD1 (5 bases). Germline CDR1 reads MDHEN; CDR2 reads SYDVKM. The CDR3 has 15 amino acids. Trimming removed 6 bases at V and 1 base at J, with 12 bases between. CDR3: CASRPLGQNTGELFF. CDR3 nucleotides: TGTGCCAGCAGGCCCTTGGGGCAGAACACCGGGGAGCTGTTTTTT. The full variable domain, in which reference TRBV28 and TRBJ2-2 provide the parts outside the CDR3, is DVKVTQSSRYLVKRTGEKVFLECVQDMDHENMFWYRQDPGLGLRLIYFSYDVKMKEKGDIPEGYSVSREKKERFSLILESASTNQTSMYLCASRPLGQNTGELFFGEGSRLTVL.

This sequence joins TRBV19 and TRBJ1-5; 9 nucleotides align to TRBD1. V dropped 4 bases and J dropped 6; count of bases not matched to a gene: 7. The CDR3 runs to 15 residues. Germline lookup yields CDR1 LNHDA and CDR2 SQIVND (reference sequence). As DNA, the CDR3 is TGTGCCAGTAGTACCGGACAGGGGCCGTCTCAGCCCCAGCATTTT. This gives the protein CASSTGQGPSQPQHF. The complete variable domain, with remaining parts taken from reference TRBV19 and TRBJ1-5, reads DGGITQSPKYLFRKEGQNVTLSCEQNLNHDAMYWYRQDPGQGLRLIYYSQIVNDFQKGDIAEGYSVSREKKESFPLTVTSAQKNPTAFYLCASSTGQGPSQPQHFGDGTRLSIL.

The chain links TRBV4-3 to TRBJ2-1; perhaps TRBD2 as D (6 bases). The CDR3 sequence is 17 residues long. Per germline, CDR1 LGHNA and CDR2 YSLEER. V was trimmed by 4 bases and J by 8 bases, leaving 24 bases between them. The CDR3 DNA sequence: TGCGCCAGCAGCCTCCTCTTCCGGGACTCAGGAGGGGATGAGCAGTTCTTC. This translates into CASSLLFRDSGGDEQFF.

This rearrangement joins TRBV2 to TRBJ2-2; D unresolved. This CDR3 has 12 amino acids. Germline V CDR1 and CDR2: SNHLY, FYNNEI. V shed 6 bases and J shed 6 bases, with 8 bases lying between them. This CDR3 reads CASRKPPGELFF. The CDR3, as DNA: TGTGCCAGCAGGAAACCACCCGGGGAGCTGTTTTTT. The whole variable domain, filled in from reference TRBV2 and TRBJ2-2, reads EPEVTQTPSHQVTQMGQEVILRCVPISNHLYFYWYRQILGQKVEFLVSFYNNEISEKSEIFDDQFSVERPDGSNFTLKIRSTKLEDSAMYFCASRKPPGELFFGEGSRLTVL.

V gene TRBV5-6 combines with J gene TRBJ2-7; no reliable D call. V lost 3 bases, J lost 3 bases, and 10 bases lay in between. This CDR3 has 13 amino acids. Germline V lookup: CDR1 SGHDT, CDR2 YYEEEE. CDR3: CASSSLGVYEQYF. As DNA, the CDR3 is TGTGCCAGCAGCTCCTTAGGTGTCTACGAGCAGTACTTC.

This clone was seen only once. The chain has TRBV5-4 and TRBJ1-4; tentatively, D is TRBD1 (5 bases). Trimming shortened V by 4 bases and J by 3 bases, and 16 bases separated the two germline ends. CDR1 is SGHNT and CDR2 is YYREEE in the germline V gene (reference sequence). The CDR3 spans 16 residues. CDR3 region: CASSRQLRQSNEKLFF. The DNA for the CDR3 is TGTGCCAGCAGCCGTCAGTTAAGACAGTCTAATGAAAAACTGTTTTTT. The entire variable domain, with the rest obtained from reference TRBV5-4 and TRBJ1-4, is as follows: ETGVTQSPTHLIKTRGQQVTLRCSSQSGHNTVSWYQQALGQGPQFIFQYYREEENGRGNFPPRFSGLQFPNYSSELNVNALELDDSALYLCASSRQLRQSNEKLFFGSGTQLSVL.

The chain carries TRBV9 and TRBJ2-2; 13 bases align to TRBD2. The junction had 12 bases not matched to a gene; V was cut back by 2 bases and J by 2 bases. The CDR3 runs 20 residues. The germline V gene has CDR1 SGDLS and CDR2 YYNGEE. The CDR3 sequence is CASSVLLLAGGPLNTGELFF. CDR3 DNA sequence: TGTGCCAGCAGCGTCCTTCTACTAGCGGGAGGGCCCCTTAACACCGGGGAGCTGTTTTTT. Full variable domain (remainder filled in from reference TRBV9 and TRBJ2-2): DSGVTQTPKHLITATGQRVTLRCSPRSGDLSVYWYQQSLDQGLQFLIQYYNGEERAKGNILERFSAQQFPDLHSELNLSSLELGDSALYFCASSVLLLAGGPLNTGELFFGEGSRLTVL.

The chain joins TRBV14 to TRBJ1-5; D is possibly TRBD1 (6 bases). The CDR3 is 13 residues long. The V end was cut by 6 bases, the J end by 3 bases, with 9 bases between. Germline V gene data show CDR1 as SGHDN and CDR2 as FVKESK. CDR3 sequence reads: CASSGQTNQPQHF. Written as DNA, the CDR3 is TGTGCCAGCAGTGGACAGACCAATCAGCCCCAGCATTTT.

The chain is built from TRBV7-2 and TRBJ2-5, with TRBD1 matching 8 bases. Germline lookup yields CDR1 SGHTA and CDR2 FQGNSA. The CDR3 runs 14 residues. The V gene end was trimmed by 1 base and the J gene end by 5 bases; junction bases not matched to a gene: 3. The CDR3 nucleotides read TGTGCCAGCAGCTTAGGGCAGGGGGCCGAGACCCAGTACTTC. It yields the protein CASSLGQGAETQYF.

The V and J genes are TRBV6-6 and TRBJ2-5; D may be TRBD1 (7 bases). Trimming took off 6 bases at V and 5 bases at J, with 13 bases between the two ends. Germline V gives CDR1 MNHNY, CDR2 SVGAGI (reference sequence). The CDR3 contains 13 residues. Written as DNA, the CDR3 is TGTGCCAGCAGCGACAGGGCGGGGGAGACCCAGTACTTC. Residues: CASSDRAGETQYF.

For the CDR3, the DNA is TGTGCCAGCAGCCCCGTCGGGGTTTGGAAGCGGGAGAGCAACACCGGGGAGCTGTTTTTT. Its translation is CASSPVGVWKRESNTGELFF. The chain is built from TRBV28 and TRBJ2-2, with 8 nucleotides matching TRBD2. From germline, CDR1 is MDHEN and CDR2 SYDVKM. V shed 6 bases, J shed 2 bases, and the junction held 20 bases outside the gene matches. This CDR3 is 20 amino acids long.

The rearrangement links TRBV19 to TRBJ2-2, with 7 positions matching TRBD2. Germline values: CDR1 LNHDA, CDR2 SQIVND (reference sequence). Losses at the gene ends were 1 base for V and 7 bases for J; bases not matched to a gene: 3. There are 14 residues in the CDR3. For the CDR3, the DNA is TGTGCCAGTAGTATAGGGGGGACTAACGGGGAGCTGTTTTTT. This gives the protein CASSIGGTNGELFF.

The CDR3 sequence: CASTLGGVSGNTIYF. In DNA, the CDR3 is TGTGCCAGCACTCTGGGAGGGGTATCAGGAAACACCATATATTTT. The chain recombines TRBV28 with TRBJ1-3, with D possibly being TRBD1 (5 bases). The ends were cut back, 7 bases at V and 4 bases at J, with 17 bases in the middle. There are 15 residues in the CDR3. Germline CDR1 MDHEN, CDR2 SYDVKM.

This sequence joins TRBV5-1 and TRBJ2-1; TRBD1 aligns across 10 bases. CDR1 SGHRS and CDR2 YFSETQ come from the germline V gene. This CDR3 is 16 amino acids long. Trimming at V came to 2 bases and at J to 4 bases, leaving 6 bases not matched to a gene. DNA for the CDR3: TGCGCCAGCAGCTTATTGGGGACAGGGGTTTACAATGAGCAGTTCTTC. Encoded protein: CASSLLGTGVYNEQFF.

J is TRBJ1-4 and V is TRBV18, with TRBD1 matching 7 bases. Looked up from germline, CDR1 is KGHSH and CDR2 is LQKENI. V lost 6 bases, J lost 0 bases, and 4 bases stayed unmatched. The CDR3 spans 15 residues. DNA for the CDR3: TGTGCCAGCTCCCGGGACAGCGCAACTAATGAAAAACTGTTTTTT. Its protein product is CASSRDSATNEKLFF.

This clone was observed a single time. In DNA, the CDR3 is TGTGCCTGGAGTGGCGCGAAGTCCTACGAGCAGTACTTC. It specifies CAWSGAKSYEQYF. V gene TRBV30 combines with J gene TRBJ2-7; the D is unclear. The CDR3 contains 13 residues. The V gene's germline CDR1 is GTSNPN and CDR2 SVGIG (reference sequence). Trimming took off 1 base at V and 1 base at J, with 8 bases between the two ends.

CDR3 sequence: CASSQDSRDTQYF. CDR3 nucleotides: TGCGCCAGCAGCCAAGATTCCCGAGATACGCAGTATTTT. The J gene is TRBJ2-3, the V gene TRBV4-3; D remains unclear. The CDR3 totals 13 residues. Germline V lookup: CDR1 LGHNA, CDR2 YSLEER. Trimming removed 0 bases from V and 5 bases from J, with 6 bases in between.

The rearrangement joins TRBV18 to TRBJ2-6, with D unresolved. This CDR3 contains 16 residues. CDR1 KGHSH and CDR2 LQKENI come from the germline V gene. Trimming took off 0 bases at V and 4 bases at J, with 10 bases between the two ends. CDR3 loop: CASSPPYPQGANVLTF. The CDR3 DNA reads TGTGCCAGCTCACCACCTTACCCTCAAGGGGCCAACGTCCTGACTTTC.

This clone occurred once. V gene TRBV27 combines with J gene TRBJ2-1; 11 bases align to TRBD2. From germline, CDR1 is MNHEY and CDR2 SMNVEV (reference sequence). Trimming at V came to 10 bases and at J to 9 bases, leaving 14 bases not matched to a gene. The CDR3 contains 15 residues. The CDR3 region is CATLLIAGGVGEQFF. The CDR3 nucleotides are TGTGCCACCCTTTTGATAGCGGGAGGGGTAGGTGAGCAGTTCTTC.

This clone came up a few times. This sequence joins TRBV5-4 and TRBJ2-4, with 8 bases fitting TRBD1. V lost 3 bases and J lost 1; bases outside the gene matches: 0. This CDR3 spans 14 amino acids. Germline loops: CDR1 SGHNT, CDR2 YYREEE (reference sequence). CDR3 DNA sequence: TGTGCCAGCAGCTGGACAGGGGCCAAAAACATTCAGTACTTC. Encoded protein: CASSWTGAKNIQYF.

This clone turned up a few times. The rearrangement links TRBV27 to TRBJ2-5; TRBD1 or TRBD2 may be the D gene (5 bases each). The CDR3 extends over 15 amino acids. The V gene lost 6 bases and the J gene lost 2 bases, with 16 bases spanning the gap. Germline V gene lookup returns CDR1 MNHEY and CDR2 SMNVEV (reference sequence). DNA of the CDR3: TGTGCCAGCAGGCCCCGATGGGACGTACAAGAGACCCAGTACTTC. Amino acid sequence: CASRPRWDVQETQYF.

The CDR3 DNA sequence: TGTGCCAGCAGCTTAGTTCGGTCGGCGGGCACTGAAGCTTTCTTT. Translation: CASSLVRSAGTEAFF. This chain connects TRBV7-2 to TRBJ1-1; D is uncertain. The germline CDR1 and CDR2 sequences are SGHTA and FQGNSA. The CDR3 has 15 residues. Trimming took off 1 base at V and 4 bases at J, with 13 bases between the two ends.